The 28 T cell receptor beta chains below were found in one sample sequenced in a study of blood T cell repertoires in COVID-19. Clones were sequenced by immunoSEQ multiplex PCR, and TCRdb holds only the in-frame ones, with some missing. Of roughly 170,000 clones listed, under 90% were seen once; the top ten hold approximately 12%. The source material was PBMCs or T cells enriched from blood (not recorded which). The receptors here all came from a man over 45 who had recovered from COVID-19.

This chain links TRBV15 with TRBJ1-1, with TRBD1 matching 9 bases. The J segment lost 6 bases and the V segment lost 5 bases, leaving 7 bases of the junction unmatched. This CDR3 spans 14 amino acids. Per the germline V gene, CDR1 is LNHNV and CDR2 is YYDKDF (reference sequence). CDR3 residues: CATSLDRGNAEAFF. CDR3 coding DNA: TGTGCCACCAGCTTGGACAGGGGTAACGCTGAAGCTTTCTTT.

The genes are TRBV30 and TRBJ1-1; no clear D gene. The CDR3 is 12 residues long. CDR1 and CDR2 (germline): GTSNPN, SVGIG (reference sequence). V was pared by 5 bases and J by 2 bases, with 9 bases between. CDR3 region: CAWSPGNTEAFF. The CDR3 DNA sequence: TGTGCCTGGTCCCCGGGTAACACTGAAGCTTTCTTT.

The chain is built from TRBV29-1 and TRBJ1-3; D may be TRBD1 (6 bases). Trimming left V 6 bases short and J 4 bases short, with 16 bases between. This CDR3 comprises 14 residues. From germline, CDR1 is SQVTM and CDR2 ANQGSEA. CDR3 in DNA: TGCAGCGTAGGGGGACAATCGGGAGGAAACACCATATATTTT. This gives the protein CSVGGQSGGNTIYF.

The chain is built from TRBV9 and TRBJ1-4, with no clear D. V lost 2 bases, J lost 5 bases, and 13 bases lay in between. The germline CDR1 and CDR2 sequences are SGDLS and YYNGEE. CDR3 length: 15 amino acids. CDR3: CASSVGPRVNEKLFF. The CDR3 nucleotides read TGTGCCAGCAGCGTCGGACCGAGGGTAAATGAAAAACTGTTTTTT.

This chain joins TRBV4-3 and TRBJ1-5, with D hard to call. Germline V gene lookup returns CDR1 LGHNA and CDR2 YSLEER. Trimming took 0 bases from V and 9 from J, leaving 21 bases between them. The CDR3 contains 17 residues. Written as DNA, the CDR3 is TGCGCCAGCAGCCAAGATTTTGGGCAGAAGACGGTGGTGCCCCAGCATTTT. It yields the protein CASSQDFGQKTVVPQHF.

The J gene is TRBJ2-5, the V gene TRBV5-6; TRBD1 matches at 9 bases. V shed 4 bases, J shed 5 bases, and the junction held 12 bases outside the gene matches. The CDR3 extends over 16 amino acids. Germline-derived CDR1 and CDR2 are SGHDT and YYEEEE. The CDR3 nucleotides read TGTGCCAGCAGCGCACGAAACAGGGGGCGTGGGGAGACCCAGTACTTC. This gives the protein CASSARNRGRGETQYF.

The chain employs TRBV6-1 and TRBJ2-5, with TRBD2 identical over 9 bases. Germline CDR1 is MNHNS and CDR2 is SASEGT. The V gene end was trimmed by 6 bases and the J gene end by 7 bases; junction bases not matched to a gene: 12. The CDR3 runs to 15 residues. CDR3 in DNA: TGTGCCAGCAGCGAACCGGGACTAGCACGGGGGACCCAGTACTTC. This codes for CASSEPGLARGTQYF.

The chain combines TRBV11-1 with TRBJ2-2, with no clear D. The CDR3 spans 15 residues. With 5 bases removed from V and 4 bases from J, the gap between germline ends came to 14 bases. Germline values: CDR1 SGHAT, CDR2 FQDESV (reference sequence). The CDR3 loop reads CASSGLLFTTGELFF. Here the CDR3 DNA reads TGTGCCAGCAGCGGGCTCCTTTTTACCACCGGGGAGCTGTTTTTT.

The rearrangement links TRBV9 to TRBJ2-3, with D possibly matching TRBD2 (5 bases). The CDR3 is made up of 16 amino acids. CDR1 and CDR2 (germline): SGDLS, YYNGEE. V was clipped by 4 bases and J by 0 bases, with 15 bases between them. CDR3 coding DNA: TGTGCCAGCAGCCCTAGCCCAAAGCTTAGCACAGATACGCAGTATTTT. As protein: CASSPSPKLSTDTQYF.

The chain combines TRBV28 with TRBJ2-7; 10 nucleotides line up with TRBD1. This CDR3 has 15 residues. The germline gives CDR1 MDHEN, CDR2 SYDVKM. V dropped 6 bases and J dropped 2; count of bases not matched to a gene: 7. The CDR3 loop is CASSTTGTGAYEQYF. The CDR3 DNA reads as TGTGCCAGCAGCACCACCGGGACAGGGGCCTACGAGCAGTACTTC.

The count of this clone is one. This rearrangement joins TRBV6-5 to TRBJ2-2; no reliable D call. The CDR3 extends over 13 amino acids. CDR1 is MNHEY, CDR2 SVGAGI, per germline. Trimming took off 0 bases at V and 7 bases at J, with 6 bases between the two ends. Written as DNA, the CDR3 is TGTGCCAGCAGTTACTCTAGCATCGGGGAGCTGTTTTTT. This sequence encodes CASSYSSIGELFF.

On this clone itself: In the same sample, other DNA sequences code for this CDR3. The chain uses TRBV5-4 and TRBJ2-3; maybe TRBD2 (6 bases). The V gene's germline CDR1 is SGHNT and CDR2 YYREEE (reference sequence). The CDR3 runs 14 residues. With 0 bases removed from V and 1 base from J, the gap between germline ends came to 6 bases. The DNA of the CDR3 is TGTGCCAGCAGCTTGGCGGGGGGCACAGATACGCAGTATTTT. Translation: CASSLAGGTDTQYF.

The chain recombines TRBV12-2 with TRBJ1-3; TRBD1 is taken as the D call from the table, unchecked against the DNA. TRBV12-2 is listed as a pseudogene. The CDR3 has 13 amino acids. CDR3 in amino acids: CARHDDRRNTIYF. The CDR3 nucleotides read TGTGCAAGACACGACGACAGGAGAAACACCATATATTTT.

The chain carries TRBV5-1 and TRBJ2-7, with 7 bases fitting TRBD2. This CDR3 region has 14 residues. Trimming removed 2 bases from V and 7 bases from J; junction bases left unmatched: 9. Germline V gene data show CDR1 as SGHRS and CDR2 as YFSETQ. The CDR3 here is CASSFRGGRWEQYF. The CDR3 bases are TGCGCCAGCAGCTTCCGCGGGGGTCGTTGGGAGCAGTACTTC.

V usage is TRBV3-1 (or the pseudogene TRBV3-2) and J usage is TRBJ1-4; D not resolved. There are 13 residues in the CDR3. V gave up 3 bases and J gave up 7 bases, with 9 bases separating them. CDR1 LGHDT and CDR2 YNNKEL come from the germline V gene (reference sequence). The CDR3 spells CASSQSPGEKLFF. CDR3 bases: TGTGCCAGCAGCCAGTCCCCGGGTGAAAAACTGTTTTTT.

The DNA for the CDR3 is TGTGCCAGCACCACCCCCATGCGAGGAGGGACGGAAGGCTACACCTTC. This gives the protein CASTTPMRGGTEGYTF. The chain employs TRBV7-2 and TRBJ1-2; D might be TRBD1 (5 bases). The CDR3 consists of 16 residues. In germline, CDR1 is SGHTA, CDR2 FQGNSA. Trimming pared 7 bases from V and 8 bases from J, leaving 26 bases between.

The CDR3 spells CASQTWDTLYSPLHF. The CDR3 region has the DNA TGTGCCAGCCAGACATGGGACACGCTTTATTCACCCCTCCACTTT. The chain is built from TRBV11-3 and TRBJ1-6, with D perhaps matching TRBD1 (6 bases). The CDR3 totals 15 residues. Germline CDR1 is SGHNT and CDR2 is YENEEA. The ends were cut back, 8 bases at V and 8 bases at J, with 19 bases in the middle.

This clone appeared a single time. The CDR3, as DNA: TGTGCCAGCAGCTCCCGGACAGGTCATAATTCACCCCTCCACTTT. Amino acids: CASSSRTGHNSPLHF. This rearrangement joins TRBV7-2 to TRBJ1-6, with 7 bases matching TRBD1. The CDR3 has 15 residues. V was clipped by 4 bases and J by 5 bases; unmatched bases: 5. Germline lookup yields CDR1 SGHTA and CDR2 FQGNSA.

V and J are TRBV27 and TRBJ1-5; no clear D gene. The ends were cut back, 5 bases at V and 7 bases at J, with 12 bases in the middle. The germline V gene has CDR1 MNHEY and CDR2 SMNVEV (reference sequence). The CDR3 is 13 amino acids. The CDR3 bases are TGTGCCAGCAGTCCCTCTTCAGTGCAGCCCCAGCATTTT. It codes for CASSPSSVQPQHF.

CDR3 nucleotides: TGTGCCAGCAGCATCGAGGGTCGCGGGAATGAGCAGTTCTTC. Translating it yields CASSIEGRGNEQFF. The V gene is TRBV7-8, the J gene TRBJ2-1; tentative D call: TRBD2 (5 bases). Germline values: CDR1 SGHVS, CDR2 FQNEAQ. V lost 5 bases to trimming and J lost 7 bases, with 15 bases between them. CDR3 size: 14 residues.

A few counts support this clone. The chain uses TRBV5-5 and TRBJ1-5; D uncertain. The germline V and J ends were trimmed by 0 bases and 6 bases, with 7 bases remaining between them. Germline CDR1 is SGHKS and CDR2 is YYEKEE (reference sequence). The CDR3 is made up of 13 amino acids. CDR3: CASSLVGSQPQHF. CDR3 in DNA: TGTGCCAGCAGCTTGGTTGGGAGTCAGCCCCAGCATTTT. The full variable domain, its missing parts supplied by reference TRBV5-5 and TRBJ1-5, is DAGVTQSPTHLIKTRGQQVTLRCSPISGHKSVSWYQQVLGQGPQFIFQYYEKEERGRGNFPDRFSARQFPNYSSELNVNALLLGDSALYLCASSLVGSQPQHFGDGTRLSIL.

The chain links TRBV18 to TRBJ1-1; D unresolved. Germline CDR1 KGHSH, CDR2 LQKENI. Trimming removed 0 bases from V and 5 bases from J, with 13 bases in between. The CDR3 is 15 residues long. DNA of the CDR3: TGTGCCAGCTCACCACCGAAGGGAGAAGGGACTGAAGCTTTCTTT. This encodes CASSPPKGEGTEAFF.

The chain couples TRBV30 to TRBJ1-1; D gene uncertain. Germline V CDR1 and CDR2: GTSNPN, SVGIG (reference sequence). This CDR3 has 15 residues. Trimming took 0 bases from V and 6 from J, leaving 17 bases between them. CDR3 nucleotide sequence: TGTGCCTGGAGTGTAGGTATATTTCCAGGCCCTGAAGCTTTCTTT. Its protein product is CAWSVGIFPGPEAFF.

Concerning this clone: Compared with germline, one end of the junction differs, possibly owing to a read error. Here the CDR3 DNA reads TGTGCCAGCAGCGCAGGACAGGGAAAGGCTTTT. Translating gives CASSAGQGKAF. The chain carries TRBV2 and TRBJ1-1; 8 positions agree with TRBD1. This CDR3 spans 11 amino acids. Per germline, CDR1 SNHLY and CDR2 FYNNEI. Combining the CDR3 with reference TRBV2 and TRBJ1-1 gives the whole variable domain EPEVTQTPSHQVTQMGQEVILRCVPISNHLYFYWYRQILGQKVEFLVSFYNNEISEKSEIFDDQFSVERPDGSNFTLKIRSTKLEDSAMYFCASSAGQGKAFGQGTRLTVV.

The chain uses TRBV27 and TRBJ2-1; a weak D match, TRBD2 (7 bases). The CDR3 runs 15 residues. Germline V gene lookup returns CDR1 MNHEY and CDR2 SMNVEV (reference sequence). Trimming shortened V by 7 bases and J by 7 bases, and 20 bases separated the two germline ends. This CDR3 reads CASTPYGGLRNEQFF. CDR3 sequence (DNA): TGTGCCAGCACTCCCTACGGGGGGCTTCGGAATGAGCAGTTCTTC.

The V gene is TRBV4-1, the J gene TRBJ2-1; 11 nucleotides align to TRBD2. V trimming: 3 bases; J trimming: 10 bases; junction bases outside the gene matches: 23. The CDR3 has 20 amino acids. CDR1 and CDR2 (germline): MGHRA, YSYEKL. The CDR3 sequence: CASSQSQAGASGGLYEEQFF. The CDR3 DNA reads as TGCGCCAGCAGCCAGAGCCAAGCTGGGGCTAGCGGGGGGTTGTACGAGGAGCAGTTCTTC.

V usage is TRBV7-8 and J usage is TRBJ1-1, with D maybe TRBD1 (6 bases). The CDR3 has 13 residues. Trimming took off 2 bases at V and 4 bases at J, with 8 bases between the two ends. The germline CDR1 and CDR2 sequences are SGHVS and FQNEAQ. Here the CDR3 reads CASSLRTATEAFF. The CDR3 DNA reads as TGTGCCAGCAGCTTACGGACAGCCACTGAAGCTTTCTTT.

The genes are TRBV7-2 and TRBJ1-2; maybe TRBD1 (5 bases). Trimming left V 5 bases short and J 6 bases short, with 16 bases between. Germline CDR1 and CDR2: SGHTA and FQGNSA. The CDR3 contains 14 residues. The CDR3 is CASSQGVLGDGYTF. CDR3 DNA sequence: TGTGCCAGCAGCCAAGGGGTTCTTGGAGATGGCTACACCTTC.